Shown below are 26 T cell receptor beta chains from a single sample sequenced in a study of B cell selection in AIRE deficiency. TCRdb's table, derived via immunoSEQ multiplex PCR, lists solely in-frame clones and lacks some. The top ten clones hold about 1% of a sample with about 15,000 clones, about 92% of them seen once. Sorted regulatory T cells were CD4-positive, CD25-high and CD127-low or negative. The sample taken for sequencing was Tregs sorted from PBMCs. The source of these receptors is a human donor with AIRE deficiency.

This clone was observed once. V usage is TRBV27 and J usage is TRBJ2-6; 8 bases are shared with TRBD1. Germline CDR1 MNHEY, CDR2 SMNVEV (reference sequence). V dropped 3 bases and J dropped 3; count of bases not matched to a gene: 7. The CDR3 covers 17 residues. CDR3 region: CASSFRDRSFGANVLTF. The CDR3 DNA sequence: TGTGCCAGCAGTTTCCGGGACAGGTCGTTTGGGGCCAACGTCCTGACTTTC.

CDR3 amino acids: CASGRLAGYNEQFF. DNA of the CDR3: TGTGCCAGTGGGCGACTAGCGGGTTACAATGAGCAGTTCTTC. V and J are TRBV19 and TRBJ2-1; 10 bases are a match to TRBD2. V lost 8 bases, J lost 4 bases, and 5 bases stayed unmatched. CDR1 is LNHDA and CDR2 is SQIVND in the germline V gene (reference sequence). The CDR3 extends over 14 amino acids.

The V and J genes are TRBV27 and TRBJ2-3, with D possibly TRBD2 on 6 matching bases. The germline V gene encodes CDR1 MNHEY and CDR2 SMNVEV (reference sequence). V gave up 7 bases and J gave up 4 bases, with 18 bases separating them. The CDR3 is 15 amino acids. As DNA, the CDR3 is TGTGCCAGCAAATCCTACGGGTGGGGGGCAGATACGCAGTATTTT. Its translation is CASKSYGWGADTQYF.

The chain couples TRBV11-3 to TRBJ2-3, with a tentative D call TRBD2 (6 bases). Trimming removed 5 bases at V and 2 bases at J, with 14 bases between. The CDR3 spans 15 residues. Germline V lookup: CDR1 SGHNT, CDR2 YENEEA. The CDR3 DNA is TGTGCCAGCAGCCGAAGCGGGCTTTTCACAGATACGCAGTATTTT. Its protein product is CASSRSGLFTDTQYF.

V gene TRBV19 combines with J gene TRBJ1-2; D is undetermined. The germline V gene encodes CDR1 LNHDA and CDR2 SQIVND (reference sequence). The CDR3 spans 14 residues. V gave up 4 bases and J gave up 1 base, with 10 bases separating them. DNA of the CDR3: TGTGCCAGTAGTACAACAGCGGTTAACTATGGCTACACCTTC. Protein sequence: CASSTTAVNYGYTF.

The rearrangement links TRBV5-1 to TRBJ1-5; D not resolved. Trimming left V 0 bases short and J 0 bases short, with 7 bases between. In germline, CDR1 is SGHRS, CDR2 YFSETQ. The CDR3 loop spans 15 amino acids. The CDR3 nucleotides are TGCGCCAGCAGCTTGGGCCCAGTTAGCAATCAGCCCCAGCATTTT. Its protein is CASSLGPVSNQPQHF.

This rearrangement joins TRBV5-1 to TRBJ2-3, with 10 nucleotides matching TRBD2. Germline CDR1 SGHRS, CDR2 YFSETQ. This CDR3 is 12 amino acids long. V shed 4 bases, J shed 9 bases, and the junction held 2 bases outside the gene matches. The CDR3 is CASSPTSGTQYF. CDR3 bases: TGCGCCAGCAGCCCGACTAGCGGGACGCAGTATTTT. Based on the CDR3 plus reference TRBV5-1 and TRBJ2-3, the full variable domain is KAGVTQTPRYLIKTRGQQVTLSCSPISGHRSVSWYQQTPGQGLQFLFEYFSETQRNKGNFPGRFSGRQFSNSRSEMNVSTLELGDSALYLCASSPTSGTQYFGPGTRLTVL.

This sequence joins TRBV9 and TRBJ2-1; D unresolved. Germline V CDR1 and CDR2: SGDLS, YYNGEE. The CDR3 totals 12 residues. With 0 bases removed from V and 4 bases from J, the gap between germline ends came to 2 bases. CDR3 amino acids: CASSVGYNEQFF. The CDR3 DNA sequence: TGTGCCAGCAGCGTAGGGTACAATGAGCAGTTCTTC.

The chain employs TRBV5-4 and TRBJ2-7; weak D call: TRBD1 (6 bases). Trimming left V 1 base short and J 4 bases short, with 15 bases between. The CDR3 has 15 residues. The germline V gene has CDR1 SGHNT and CDR2 YYREEE (reference sequence). CDR3: CASSLSGTTPYEQYF. DNA for the CDR3: TGTGCCAGCAGCTTGTCCGGGACAACCCCGTACGAGCAGTACTTC.

The chain links TRBV5-6 to TRBJ2-2; 9 bases agree with TRBD1. The CDR3 sequence is 15 residues long. J was trimmed by 2 bases and V by 4 bases; bases with no gene match: 3. Germline CDR1 SGHDT, CDR2 YYEEEE. CDR3 amino acids: CASSPTGGNTGELFF. CDR3 DNA sequence: TGTGCCAGCAGCCCGACAGGGGGAAACACCGGGGAGCTGTTTTTT.

Regarding this clone: This could be a read error, since a much larger clone is one nucleotide away. The gene calls are TRBV7-9 and TRBJ1-1; the match to TRBD1 covers 7 bases. Germline V gives CDR1 SEHNR, CDR2 FQNEAQ (reference sequence). The CDR3 totals 13 residues. CDR3 nucleotide sequence: TGTGTCAGCAGCTCTACAGGGGTCACTGAAGCTTTCTTT. It encodes CVSSSTGVTEAFF.

This chain joins TRBV27 and TRBJ2-2; 8 bases fit TRBD2. This CDR3 has 14 residues. CDR1 and CDR2 from the germline V gene are MNHEY and SMNVEV (reference sequence). Losses at the gene ends were 3 bases for V and 4 bases for J; bases not matched to a gene: 1. CDR3 sequence (DNA): TGTGCCAGCAGTTTCGGGACTAGCACCGGGGAGCTGTTTTTT. It yields the protein CASSFGTSTGELFF.

This chain uses TRBV5-1 with TRBJ2-7; D possibly corresponds to TRBD2 (5 bases). CDR1 and CDR2 from the germline V gene are SGHRS and YFSETQ. This CDR3 has 16 residues. V gave up 4 bases and J gave up 0 bases, with 17 bases separating them. The CDR3 DNA is TGCGCCAGCAGCCAGACTCACTGGAGGAGCTCCTACGAGCAGTACTTC. This codes for CASSQTHWRSSYEQYF.

This clone was seen a single time. The J gene is TRBJ2-5, the V gene TRBV18, with 8 bases matching TRBD1. This CDR3 is built from 15 residues. Trimming removed 2 bases from V and 0 bases from J; junction bases left unmatched: 2. The germline V gene has CDR1 KGHSH and CDR2 LQKENI. The DNA for the CDR3 is TGTGCCAGCTCACCATACAGGGGGTACCAAGAGACCCAGTACTTC. Amino acids: CASSPYRGYQETQYF.

V and J are TRBV19 and TRBJ2-1, with D perhaps assigned TRBD1 or TRBD2 (5 bases each). The CDR3 sequence is 15 residues long. V lost 10 bases, J lost 0 bases, and 16 bases lay in between. Germline V lookup: CDR1 LNHDA, CDR2 SQIVND (reference sequence). CDR3 amino acids: CATRGVASSYNEQFF. The CDR3 DNA follows: TGTGCCACCCGAGGGGTGGCCAGCTCCTACAATGAGCAGTTCTTC. Filled out from reference TRBV19 and TRBJ2-1, the complete variable domain reads DGGITQSPKYLFRKEGQNVTLSCEQNLNHDAMYWYRQDPGQGLRLIYYSQIVNDFQKGDIAEGYSVSREKKESFPLTVTSAQKNPTAFYLCATRGVASSYNEQFFGPGTRLTVL.

This clone was seen only a few times. The rearrangement uses TRBV9 and TRBJ2-1, with 15 bases fitting TRBD2. The CDR3 is 16 residues long. Unmatched junction bases numbered 5, after V lost 0 bases and J lost 10 bases. CDR1 and CDR2 (germline): SGDLS, YYNGEE. The chain's CDR3 is CASSVGTSGRAGEQFF. The CDR3 DNA is TGTGCCAGCAGCGTAGGGACTAGCGGGAGGGCCGGGGAGCAGTTCTTC.

In this sample, this clone turned up once. V usage is TRBV7-9 and J usage is TRBJ1-2; D gene uncertain. Per the germline V gene, CDR1 is SEHNR and CDR2 is FQNEAQ (reference sequence). V lost 1 base, J lost 6 bases, and 12 bases lay in between. The length of the CDR3 is 14 residues. In DNA, the CDR3 is TGTGCCAGCAGCTTAGTTCAGACCGGCCATGGCTACACCTTC. Protein: CASSLVQTGHGYTF.

The genes are TRBV6-6 and TRBJ2-7; 10 nucleotides line up with TRBD2. Trimming removed 6 bases from V and 5 bases from J; junction bases left unmatched: 4. This CDR3 has 13 residues. In germline, CDR1 is MNHNY, CDR2 SVGAGI (reference sequence). The CDR3 DNA follows: TGTGCCAGCAGGGAGGGACTAGCGCACGAGCAGTACTTC. Translating it yields CASREGLAHEQYF.

V and J are TRBV29-1 and TRBJ2-7; possible D gene TRBD1, 5 bases. CDR3 length: 13 residues. V was shortened by 4 bases and J by 0 bases, with 10 bases between the two germline ends. Germline CDR1 is SQVTM and CDR2 is ANQGSEA. The chain's CDR3 is CSVATGLSYEQYF. DNA for the CDR3: TGCAGCGTTGCTACAGGCCTCTCCTACGAGCAGTACTTC.

The rearrangement uses TRBV7-2 and TRBJ2-2; TRBD1 might be the D (5 bases). The CDR3 extends over 17 amino acids. CDR1 SGHTA and CDR2 FQGNSA come from the germline V gene. V was cut by 3 bases and J by 0 bases, with 14 bases left in between. CDR3 in amino acids: CASSFGPDTANTGELFF. The CDR3 DNA sequence: TGTGCCAGCAGCTTTGGCCCGGACACCGCGAACACCGGGGAGCTGTTTTTT.

The rearrangement joins TRBV7-8 to TRBJ1-2; possible D gene TRBD1, 6 bases. Looked up from germline, CDR1 is SGHVS and CDR2 is FQNEAQ. V was pared by 0 bases and J by 2 bases, with 13 bases between. The CDR3 runs 16 residues. DNA of the CDR3: TGTGCCAGCAGCTTAGCGTCAGCAGGGGAAAACTATGGCTACACCTTC. Its protein is CASSLASAGENYGYTF.

V gene TRBV5-5 combines with J gene TRBJ2-7, with a tentative D call TRBD1 (5 bases). V was cut by 2 bases and J by 1 base, with 16 bases left in between. Germline assignment: CDR1 SGHKS and CDR2 YYEKEE (reference sequence). CDR3 size: 16 residues. The chain's CDR3 is CASSLLKGPGSYEQYF. CDR3 DNA: TGTGCCAGCAGCTTACTCAAGGGGCCAGGGTCCTACGAGCAGTACTTC.

This clone has a single count. The CDR3 reads CASSLLNTGELFF. For the CDR3, the DNA is TGTGCCAGCAGTTTACTGAACACCGGGGAGCTGTTTTTT. V is TRBV27 and J is TRBJ2-2; D call uncertain. The CDR3 covers 13 residues. The V gene lost 2 bases and the J gene lost 1 base, with 2 bases spanning the gap. Germline V gene data show CDR1 as MNHEY and CDR2 as SMNVEV (reference sequence).

This CDR3 reads CASSLGFLGNEQFF. The CDR3 bases are TGTGCCAGCAGCTTAGGTTTCCTGGGGAATGAGCAGTTCTTC. The J gene is TRBJ2-1, the V gene TRBV7-6; no clear D. V lost 1 base to trimming and J lost 7 bases, with 11 bases between them. Germline CDR1 SGHVS, CDR2 FNYEAQ. There are 14 residues in the CDR3.

The rearrangement uses TRBV29-1 and TRBJ2-7, with TRBD2 identical over 10 bases. The V gene end was trimmed by 4 bases and the J gene end by 1 base; junction bases not matched to a gene: 4. The CDR3 is 14 residues long. Per germline, CDR1 SQVTM and CDR2 ANQGSEA. The CDR3 protein is CSVAVLAGSYEQYF. The DNA for the CDR3 is TGCAGCGTTGCTGTACTAGCGGGATCCTACGAGCAGTACTTC.

The genes are TRBV6-1 and TRBJ2-2, with D perhaps matching TRBD1 or TRBD2 (5 bases each). V lost 4 bases to trimming and J lost 5 bases, with 14 bases between them. This CDR3 is 15 amino acids long. Per the germline V gene, CDR1 is MNHNS and CDR2 is SASEGT. DNA of the CDR3: TGTGCCAGCAGTGTAGGATCAGGGAGAACCGGGGAGCTGTTTTTT. As protein: CASSVGSGRTGELFF.